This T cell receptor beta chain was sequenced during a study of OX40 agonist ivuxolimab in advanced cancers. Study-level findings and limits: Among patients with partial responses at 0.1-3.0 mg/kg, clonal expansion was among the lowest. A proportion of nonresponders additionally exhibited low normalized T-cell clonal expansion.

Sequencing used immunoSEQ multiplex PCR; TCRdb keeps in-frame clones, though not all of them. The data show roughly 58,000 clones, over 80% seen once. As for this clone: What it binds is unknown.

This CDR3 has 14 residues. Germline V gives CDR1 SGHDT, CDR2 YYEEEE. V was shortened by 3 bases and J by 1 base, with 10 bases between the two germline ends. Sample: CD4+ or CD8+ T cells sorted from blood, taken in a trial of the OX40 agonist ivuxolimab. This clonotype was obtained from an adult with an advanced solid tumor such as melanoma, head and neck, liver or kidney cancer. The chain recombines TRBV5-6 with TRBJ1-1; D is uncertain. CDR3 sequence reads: CASSWGARNTEAFF. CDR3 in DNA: TGTGCCAGCAGCTGGGGAGCCAGGAACACTGAAGCTTTCTTT.